The present T cell receptor (beta chain) was sequenced within a study of regulatory T cells in long-lasting Graves disease. The study, taken as a whole, reports: Among persistent patients, a larger number of public clonotypes were shared (around 3,000) than among newly diagnosed patients (about 1,000). Persistent disease was associated with favored TRBV28 usage and with favored use of TRBJ1-2 and TRBJ2-5.

Both iRepertoire HTBI primers and Arm-PCR of CDR3 regions were used to build the TCR beta libraries. Authors' data handling: Identified segments across samples numbered some 62 TRBV and 14 to 15 TRBJ. TCRdb re-called the multiplex PCR reads with MiXCR, one entry per CDR3 protein. The V and J calls shown here were made by TCRdb, not taken from the authors' results. The table shows some 340,000 distinct CDR3 sequences, with roughly 20% occurring only once. Time point here: persistent/refractory GD, antithyroid drugs over 5 years with positive TRAb. Making the TCR library involved RNA that had been extracted from PBMCs. The V gene lost 6 bases and the J gene lost 5 bases, with 17 bases spanning the gap. Germline-derived CDR1 and CDR2 are MNHEY and SMNVEV (reference sequence). The CDR3 has 14 residues. This clonotype was counted between two and nine times. Its specificity is unknown.

The chain combines TRBV27 with TRBJ2-7, with a weak D call TRBD1 (6 bases). Sequenced material: peripheral blood mononuclear cells (PBMCs), taken when the disease was refractory, from a patient treated with antithyroid drugs. This receptor was obtained from a woman in her thirties or forties with Graves disease. The CDR3 bases are TGTGCCAGCAGCCCCTTGAACAGGGTCCACGAGCAGTACTTC. It yields the protein CASSPLNRVHEQYF.